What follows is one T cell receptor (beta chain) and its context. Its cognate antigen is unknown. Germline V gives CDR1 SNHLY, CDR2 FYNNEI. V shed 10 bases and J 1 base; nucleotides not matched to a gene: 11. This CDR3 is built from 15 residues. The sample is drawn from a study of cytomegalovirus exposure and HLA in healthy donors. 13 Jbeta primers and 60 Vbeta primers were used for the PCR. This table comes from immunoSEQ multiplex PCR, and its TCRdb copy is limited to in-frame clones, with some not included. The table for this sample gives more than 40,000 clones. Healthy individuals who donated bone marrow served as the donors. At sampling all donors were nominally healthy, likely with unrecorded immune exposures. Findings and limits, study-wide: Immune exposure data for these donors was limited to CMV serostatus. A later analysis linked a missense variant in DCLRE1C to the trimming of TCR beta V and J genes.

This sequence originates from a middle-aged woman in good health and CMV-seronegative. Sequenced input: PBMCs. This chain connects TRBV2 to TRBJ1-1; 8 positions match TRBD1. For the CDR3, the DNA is TGTGCCACCTTGAGCCCCGGGACAGGGAACACTGAAGCTTTCTTT. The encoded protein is CATLSPGTGNTEAFF.